This T cell receptor (beta chain) stems from a study of T-cell reconstitution after alpha-beta-depleted transplantation in children. Study-wide results and limits: Surviving recipient T cells and thymic progenitors accounted for the high day-60 TCRbeta diversity observed in some patients.

Unique molecular identifiers were used in preparing the TCRbeta library. One entry per CDR3 protein, called by TCRdb with MiXCR from the PCR reads. The table lists hundreds of thousands of distinct CDR3 sequences, roughly 10% of them singletons. Germline V gives CDR1 SEHNR, CDR2 FQNEAQ (reference sequence). The CDR3 has 17 residues. With 2 bases removed from V and 2 bases from J, the gap between germline ends came to 17 bases. This clonotype was counted ten times or more. Its antigen is not known. The chain uses TRBV7-9 and TRBJ2-3; D is perhaps TRBD1 (5 bases). Sequencing used PBMCs, obtained before TCRalphabeta/CD19-depleted stem cell transplant. This receptor was identified in a child under two years old with acute myeloid leukemia, due to receive a stem cell transplant. This CDR3 reads CASSLFSGKTYTDTQYF. As DNA, the CDR3 is TGTGCCAGCAGCTTATTTTCAGGGAAGACTTACACAGATACGCAGTATTTT.